This passage covers 10 T cell receptor beta chains from one sample sequenced in a study of regulatory T cells in long-lasting Graves disease. The authors built TCR beta libraries using iRepertoire HTBI primers and Arm-PCR of CDR3 regions. TCRdb passed the multiplex PCR reads through MiXCR, listing each CDR3 protein once. The table has fewer than 400,000 distinct CDR3 sequences, approximately 20% seen once. The sample's time point: newly diagnosed GD, antithyroid drugs for less than 3 months. RNA isolated from PBMCs was used to make the TCR library. The sequencing here drew on peripheral blood mononuclear cells (PBMCs), taken at new diagnosis, from a patient treated with antithyroid drugs. These receptors all stem from a female donor with Graves disease.

The chain couples TRBV18 to TRBJ1-4; maybe TRBD1 (5 bases). Between the trimmed V and J ends, which lost 2 bases and 6 bases, there was a span of 10 bases. Looked up from germline, CDR1 is KGHSH and CDR2 is LQKENI. The CDR3 runs to 14 residues. DNA of the CDR3: TGTGCCAGCTCACCAGGGACGGATTATGAAAAACTGTTTTTT. It encodes CASSPGTDYEKLFF.

This clonotype was detected only a few times. The chain uses TRBV13 and TRBJ2-3; 12 bases align to TRBD2. This CDR3 has 17 residues. Germline V lookup: CDR1 PRHDT, CDR2 FYEKMQ (reference sequence). J lost 4 bases, V lost 4 bases, and 9 bases had no gene match. CDR3 nucleotides: TGTGCCAGCAGCTCGGCGGGACTAGCGGGTTCAGCAGATACGCAGTATTTT. Translating gives CASSSAGLAGSADTQYF.

This clonotype was counted between two and nine times. V and J are TRBV7-6 and TRBJ1-6; D is possibly TRBD1 (5 bases). V was shortened by 4 bases and J by 9 bases, with 16 bases between the two germline ends. CDR1 and CDR2 from the germline V gene are SGHVS and FNYEAQ. CDR3 length: 15 residues. CDR3 sequence: CASSSGIGESSPLHF. CDR3 bases: TGTGCCAGCAGCTCCGGGATAGGGGAAAGTTCACCCCTCCACTTT.

This clonotype was picked up a small number of times. The CDR3 sequence is CASSQDFGGTVTIANYGYTF. The CDR3 bases are TGCGCCAGCAGCCAAGATTTCGGCGGGACAGTGACCATAGCTAACTATGGCTACACCTTC. The rearrangement links TRBV4-1 to TRBJ1-2, with TRBD1 identical over 7 bases. This CDR3 has 20 amino acids. V shed 0 bases and J 0 bases; nucleotides not matched to a gene: 16. Germline-derived CDR1 and CDR2 are MGHRA and YSYEKL.

This clonotype appeared a single time. A far larger clone is one base from this, pointing to a likely read error. The rearrangement links TRBV12-3 or TRBV12-4 to TRBJ1-2, with 7 positions matching TRBD1. The CDR3 covers 14 residues. The V and J ends lost 5 bases and 9 bases, in that order; junction bases with no gene match: 12. The CDR3 DNA reads TGTGCCAGCAGTGATTCAGACAGGGCGGGGAGCTACACCTTC. This sequence encodes CASSDSDRAGSYTF.

In this sample, this clonotype turned up a few times. The chain combines TRBV15 with TRBJ2-3, with D possibly TRBD2 on 6 matching bases. This CDR3 contains 16 residues. CDR1 and CDR2 from the germline V gene are LNHNV and YYDKDF (reference sequence). Trimming took off 3 bases at V and 3 bases at J, with 16 bases between the two ends. The CDR3 region has the DNA TGTGCCACCAGCAGGGGCGGCGGGATGCGAACAGATACGCAGTATTTT. The encoded protein is CATSRGGGMRTDTQYF.

At least ten counts were recorded for this clonotype. V gene TRBV20-1 combines with J gene TRBJ2-1, with 7 nucleotides matching TRBD2. Germline CDR1 and CDR2: DFQATT and SNEGSKA (reference sequence). With V trimmed by 4 bases and J by 7 bases, 7 bases remained unmatched. This CDR3 contains 13 residues. The CDR3 region is CSAIGSGWNEQFF. The CDR3 DNA sequence: TGCAGTGCTATAGGTAGCGGGTGGAATGAGCAGTTCTTC.

This clonotype was recorded many times. The chain carries TRBV3-1 and TRBJ1-2; 7 nucleotides agree with TRBD1. CDR3 length: 14 amino acids. V shed 6 bases, J shed 8 bases, and the junction held 12 bases outside the gene matches. From germline, CDR1 is LGHDT and CDR2 YNNKEL (reference sequence). The CDR3 nucleotides are TGTGCCAGCAGTCCACCGCACAGGGGAGGAGGCTACACCTTC. This sequence encodes CASSPPHRGGGYTF. The complete variable domain, with remaining parts taken from reference TRBV3-1 and TRBJ1-2, reads DTAVSQTPKYLVTQMGNDKSIKCEQNLGHDTMYWYKQDSKKFLKIMFSYNNKELIINETVPNRFSPKSPDKAHLNLHINSLELGDSAVYFCASSPPHRGGGYTFGSGTRLTVV.

This clonotype was counted between two and nine times. CDR3 region: CASSGLTRILNEKLFF. CDR3 nucleotide sequence: TGTGCCAGCAGTGGCCTCACGAGGATCCTTAATGAAAAACTGTTTTTT. J is TRBJ1-4 and V is TRBV6-2 or TRBV6-3, with unresolved D. Trimming stripped 5 bases from V and 4 bases from J, with 17 bases between. Germline-derived CDR1 and CDR2 are MNHEY and SVGEGT. The CDR3 is 16 residues long.

This clonotype was counted only a few times. This rearrangement joins TRBV27 to TRBJ2-1; weak D call: TRBD2 (6 bases). The V end was cut by 2 bases, the J end by 3 bases, with 17 bases between. Germline CDR1 reads MNHEY; CDR2 reads SMNVEV (reference sequence). CDR3 length: 17 residues. The CDR3 protein is CASSLRPLGLLYNEQFF. The CDR3 DNA is TGTGCCAGCAGTTTACGGCCTCTGGGACTCCTCTACAATGAGCAGTTCTTC.